A single T cell receptor beta chain is shown here with its context. Its antigen is unknown. The sample holds other DNA sequences that translate to the same CDR3. Germline-derived CDR1 and CDR2 are SEHNR and FQNEAQ (reference sequence). The ends were cut back, 1 base at V and 5 bases at J, with 5 bases in the middle. This CDR3 has 12 amino acids. This sample was taken from a study of shared clonotypes between healthy human individuals. The study's findings and limits: In general, naive subsets displayed greater estimated richness than memory subsets did. Tissue TCR repertoires likely differ from these blood-only repertoires. Clonotype sharing among donors, it was expected, would be affected by sequencing depth.

Assay: immunoSEQ multiplex PCR; the TCRdb copy retains only in-frame clones and omits some. The table records approximately 1,000,000 clones, around three quarters of them present only once. The sequencing input was memory CD4+ T cells from PBMCs. Subset: CD45RA-negative fraction. This clonotype originated in a man between 18 and 35 years old in good health. Some clones in this sample may be carry-over from other donors' samples. The J gene is TRBJ2-5, the V gene TRBV7-9; D gene ambiguous. The CDR3 nucleotides read TGTGCCAGCAGCTTAGTCCGGGAGACCCAGTACTTC. Protein sequence: CASSLVRETQYF.